What follows is one T cell receptor (beta chain) and its context. Its antigen is unidentified. This CDR3 has 16 residues. Germline values: CDR1 LGHDT, CDR2 YNNKEL (reference sequence). V lost 0 bases, J lost 4 bases, and 13 bases lay in between. This sample stems from a study of Ad26.COV2.S vaccination and SARS-CoV-2 variants. Study-level results: Vaccinees reportedly had broad spike-specific CD8+ and CD4+ T cell responses. Vaccine and placebo recipients had similar non-spike TCR breadth. Vaccinees displayed broader spike-specific TCR repertoires than placebo recipients. Using TCR breadth and depth analyses may have led to underestimated total T cell responses.

Profiled with immunoSEQ multiplex PCR; TCRdb holds only in-frame clones, not every one. The sample carries about 180,000 clones, roughly nine tenths recorded once. This TCR derives from a human donor who had recovered from COVID-19. The source was peripheral blood, collected after recovery from COVID-19. V and J are TRBV3-1 (or the pseudogene TRBV3-2) and TRBJ1-3; D ambiguous. CDR3 sequence reads: CASSQDRTDEGNTIYF. The DNA for the CDR3 is TGTGCCAGCAGCCAAGATAGAACAGACGAAGGAAACACCATATATTTT.